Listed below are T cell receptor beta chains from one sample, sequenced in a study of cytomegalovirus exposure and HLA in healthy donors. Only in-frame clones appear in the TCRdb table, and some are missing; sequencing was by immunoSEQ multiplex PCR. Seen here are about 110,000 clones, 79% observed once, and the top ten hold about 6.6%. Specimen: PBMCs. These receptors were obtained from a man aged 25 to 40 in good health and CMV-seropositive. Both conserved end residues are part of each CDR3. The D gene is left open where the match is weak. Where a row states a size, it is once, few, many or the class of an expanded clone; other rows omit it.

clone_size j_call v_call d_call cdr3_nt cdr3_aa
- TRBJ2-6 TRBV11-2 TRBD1 TGTGCCAGCAGACCGGGACAGGGAGTTCCTGGGGCCAACGTCCTGACTTTC CASRPGQGVPGANVLTF
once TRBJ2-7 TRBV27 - TGTGCCAGCAGTCTCCCCTCCTACGAGCAGTACTTC CASSLPSYEQYF
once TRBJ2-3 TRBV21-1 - TGTGCCAGCAGCAAAGAAGGGACTAGCGGTAGATCAACTAGCACAGATACGCAGTATTTT CASSKEGTSGRSTSTDTQYF
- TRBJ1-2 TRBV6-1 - TGTGCCAGCAGTGAAGCGGGACGGGGGTATGGCTACACCTTC CASSEAGRGYGYTF
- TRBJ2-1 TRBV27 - TGTGCCAGCAGTTTTAGCAATGAGCAGTTCTTC CASSFSNEQFF
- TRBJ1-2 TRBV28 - TGTGCCAGCAGTTTATCCGATGGCCCCGGGGGTCTTATTGGCTACACCTTC CASSLSDGPGGLIGYTF
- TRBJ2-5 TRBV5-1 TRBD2 TGCGCCAGCAGCTTGGGGGTAGCGGGGGAGGCCGCGATGCAGTACTTC CASSLGVAGEAAMQYF
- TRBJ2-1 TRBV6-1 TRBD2 TGTGCCAGCCGGTGGGGCGGGGGGCCTAATGAGCAGTTCTTC CASRWGGGPNEQFF
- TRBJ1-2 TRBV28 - TGTGCCAGCAGTTTATCGGACAGCTATGGCTACACCTTC CASSLSDSYGYTF
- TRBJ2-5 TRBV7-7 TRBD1 TGTGCCAGCAGCTCGACGACAGGGTCCGAGACCCAGTACTTC CASSSTTGSETQYF
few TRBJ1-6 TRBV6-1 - TGTGCCAGCCGGGAGCCTAATTCACCCCTCCACTTT CASREPNSPLHF
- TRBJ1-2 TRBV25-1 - TGTGCCAGCAGTGAAAACAGGGCTAACTATGGCTACACCTTC CASSENRANYGYTF
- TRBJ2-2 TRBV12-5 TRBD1 TGTGCTAGTGGAGCGGGACAGGGACTTCGGGGGGAGCTGTTTTTT CASGAGQGLRGELFF
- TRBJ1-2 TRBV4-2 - TGTGCCAGCAGCCAAGATGGGGCGGGGGGCGTTGGCTACACCTTC CASSQDGAGGVGYTF
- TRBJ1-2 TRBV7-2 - TGTGCCAGCAGCCTCGATGGGGGGGCTCGTGGCTACACCTTC CASSLDGGARGYTF
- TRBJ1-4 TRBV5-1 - TGCGCCAGCAGCTTGGGACCTCAGGGAGGTAATGAAAAACTGTTTTTT CASSLGPQGGNEKLFF
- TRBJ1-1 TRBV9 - TGTGCCAGCAGCGTATCAGACATGGGGAACACTGAAGCTTTCTTT CASSVSDMGNTEAFF
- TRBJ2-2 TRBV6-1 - TGTGCCAGCAGTGCACTAACGGACACCGGGGAGCTGTTTTTT CASSALTDTGELFF
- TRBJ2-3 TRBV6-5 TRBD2 TGTGCCAGCAAGCGGGGAACGGATACGCAGTATTTT CASKRGTDTQYF
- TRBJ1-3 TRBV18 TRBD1 TGTGCCAGCTCACCACCGACAGGGCGAAACACCATATATTTT CASSPPTGRNTIYF
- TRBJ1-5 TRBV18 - TGTGCCAGCTCACCACCGGGGTTGGGGGGAGATCAGCCCCAGCATTTT CASSPPGLGGDQPQHF
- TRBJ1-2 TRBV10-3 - TGTGCCATCAGTGAGGGGTCGCGCGGGGAAAACTATGGCTACACCTTC CAISEGSRGENYGYTF
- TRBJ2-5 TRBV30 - TGTGCCTGGAGTGTTGCGGCGGGGGCAGGGAGGACCCAGTACTTC CAWSVAAGAGRTQYF
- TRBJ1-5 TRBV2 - TGTGCCAGCAGCCAAACAGGGATTCGGAGCAATCAGCCCCAGCATTTT CASSQTGIRSNQPQHF
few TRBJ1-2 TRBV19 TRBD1 TGTGCCAGTAGTCCCCAGGGGGGTGGCTACACCTTC CASSPQGGGYTF
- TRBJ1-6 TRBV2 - TGTGCCAGCAGTGAAGCGGGACTTGAGAATAATTCACCCCTCCACTTT CASSEAGLENNSPLHF
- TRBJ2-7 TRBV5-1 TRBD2 TGCGCCAGCAGCCCCACTGGGAGGGACGGACGCTACGAGCAGTACTTC CASSPTGRDGRYEQYF
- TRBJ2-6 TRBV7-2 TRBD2 TGTGCCAGCAGCTTTGCGGGACTAGCGGGGTCAGGGGCCAACGTCCTGACTTTC CASSFAGLAGSGANVLTF
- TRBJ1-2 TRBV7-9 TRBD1 TGTGCCAGCAGCCAGAGGACAGGGCCTAACTATGGCTACACCTTC CASSQRTGPNYGYTF
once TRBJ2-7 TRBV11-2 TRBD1 TGTGCCAGCAGTCTTGACCGACAGGGGGGCGAGCAGTACTTC CASSLDRQGGEQYF
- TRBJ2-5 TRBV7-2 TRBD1 TGTGCCAGCAGCTTATCCAGGGGGTATGAGACCCAGTACTTC CASSLSRGYETQYF
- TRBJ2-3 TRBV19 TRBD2 TGTGCCAGTAGTTTCTTGCGGGGGGCCGGGAGTGCAGATACGCAGTATTTT CASSFLRGAGSADTQYF
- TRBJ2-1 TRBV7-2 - TGTGCCAGCAGCCTAAATACGGGAGAGCAGTTCTTC CASSLNTGEQFF
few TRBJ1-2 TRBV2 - TGTGCCAGCGGGGGACGGGGGGACGACTATGGCTACACCTTC CASGGRGDDYGYTF
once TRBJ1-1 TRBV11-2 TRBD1 TGTGCCAGCAGCCCCTCAACAGGGGGGATTACTGAAGCTTTCTTT CASSPSTGGITEAFF
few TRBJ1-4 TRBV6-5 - TGTGCCAGCAGCCCCGGGGGGTTAGGGGAAAAACTGTTTTTT CASSPGGLGEKLFF
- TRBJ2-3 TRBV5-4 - TGTGCCAGCAGCTTGTCCGCGGGCACAGATACGCAGTATTTT CASSLSAGTDTQYF
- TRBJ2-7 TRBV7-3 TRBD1 TGTGCCAGCAGCTTACAGGCAGGGGGCGGCTACGAGCAGTACTTC CASSLQAGGGYEQYF
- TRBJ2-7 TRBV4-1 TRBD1 TGCGCCAGCAGCCAAGGTCAGGACAGGATCTACGAGCAGTACTTC CASSQGQDRIYEQYF
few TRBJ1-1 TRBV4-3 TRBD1 TGCGCCAGCAGCCCGTTGGGACAGGGGGCAACTGAAGCTTTCTTT CASSPLGQGATEAFF
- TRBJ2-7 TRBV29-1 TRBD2 TGCAGCGCCCGGGCTAGCGGCCACGAGCAGTACTTC CSARASGHEQYF
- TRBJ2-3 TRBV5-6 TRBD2 TGTGCCAGCAGCCCGGGACTAGCGGGGTACCGGTATTTT CASSPGLAGYRYF
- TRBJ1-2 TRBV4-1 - TGCGCCAGCAGCCAGGAGACCACCCTCAATGGCGGCTACACCTTC CASSQETTLNGGYTF
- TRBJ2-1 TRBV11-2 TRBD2 TGTGCCAGCAGCTTACTCCTAGCGGGGGGGAGCTCCTACAATGAGCAGTTCTTC CASSLLLAGGSSYNEQFF
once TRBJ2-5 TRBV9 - TGTGCCAGCAGCGTAGGGGGAGCGGCGCTCCAAGAGACCCAGTACTTC CASSVGGAALQETQYF
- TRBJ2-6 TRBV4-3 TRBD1 TGCGCCAGCAGCAAACGCCGGGACAGGGGGCGCAATGGGGCCAACGTCCTGACTTTC CASSKRRDRGRNGANVLTF
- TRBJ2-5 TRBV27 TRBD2 TGTGCCAGCAGTCGGACTAGCGGGGGGGCCCAGTACTTC CASSRTSGGAQYF
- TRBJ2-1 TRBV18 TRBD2 TGTGCCAGCTCACCGCCAGCGGGGATAAACAATGAGCAGTTCTTC CASSPPAGINNEQFF